This T cell receptor beta chain was sequenced during a study of OX40 agonist ivuxolimab in advanced cancers. Overall study: It was permissible to have had prior anti-PD-1, anti-PD-L1 or anti-CTLA-4 therapy, and more than 30% had some. Study-wide results and limits: Some nonresponders additionally presented with little normalized T-cell clonal expansion.

The table lists this clone with a count of one. Its cognate antigen is unknown. The length of the CDR3 is 13 residues. Germline V gene sequence: CDR1 SGHAT, CDR2 FQNNGV. V shed 7 bases and J shed 4 bases, with 14 bases lying between them. TCRdb's table, derived via immunoSEQ multiplex PCR, lists solely in-frame clones and lacks some. The repertoire includes about 60,000 clones, roughly 86% of them detected once, and approximately 7% sits in the top ten. Sequencing was performed on CD4+ or CD8+ T cells sorted from blood, taken in a trial of the OX40 agonist ivuxolimab. The J gene is TRBJ2-7, the V gene TRBV11-2; a weak D match, TRBD2 (6 bases). The sequence was obtained from an adult with an advanced solid tumor such as melanoma, head and neck, liver or kidney cancer. Here the CDR3 reads CASTPGESYEQYF. The CDR3 nucleotides read TGTGCCAGCACCCCGGGGGAGAGTTACGAGCAGTACTTC.